The clone carrying this TCR beta chain was counted ten times or more. Its antigen is still unknown. The data were taken from a study of spatial heterogeneity in lung cancer. Turning to the study itself: Beta-chain sequences were consistently detected more often than alpha-chain sequences. Study-wide results and caveats: Mutation tallies in tumors tracked expanded intratumoral alpha and beta TCR counts.

Time point defined: sample taken at primary tumor resection. 72 TRACERx patients with early, untreated non-small cell lung cancer donated samples. The length of the CDR3 is 13 residues. The V gene's germline CDR1 is MNHNS and CDR2 SASEGT. After removal of 6 bases from V and 8 bases from J, the junction contained 6 bases not matched to a gene. Every TCR cDNA molecule carried a tag that served as a unique molecular identifier. TCRdb reprocessed the 5' RACE reads with MiXCR, giving one entry per CDR3 protein. The sample lists 4,000 or so distinct CDR3 sequences, roughly 8% occurring once. The V gene is TRBV6-1, the J gene TRBJ1-2; 10 bases agree with TRBD1. The TCR sequence derives from a male donor with early-stage non-small cell lung cancer. The material was lung tumor tissue, obtained at surgery. CDR3 in amino acids: CASRWDRGYGYTF. The CDR3 DNA reads as TGTGCCAGCAGGTGGGACAGGGGCTACGGCTACACCTTC.